This entry lists 6 T cell receptor beta chains sequenced from one sample in a study of shared clonotypes between healthy human individuals. Method: immunoSEQ multiplex PCR; TCRdb's copy keeps in-frame clones and lacks some. Of approximately 320,000 clones detected, approximately 79% appear once; the ten largest clones hold about 9.3%. Input material: memory CD4+ T cells sorted from blood. The subset denotes: CD45RA-negative fraction. These receptor sequences come from a man aged 25 to 40 in good health.

The chain has TRBV28 and TRBJ1-3; D is undetermined. Trimming cost V 7 bases and J 7 bases, with 20 bases left between them. The CDR3 is 15 amino acids. Germline loops: CDR1 MDHEN, CDR2 SYDVKM. The CDR3 here is CASNSGASLGNTIYF. The CDR3 nucleotides read TGTGCCAGCAACAGTGGTGCGTCCCTGGGGAACACCATATATTTT. Based on the CDR3 plus reference TRBV28 and TRBJ1-3, the full variable domain is DVKVTQSSRYLVKRTGEKVFLECVQDMDHENMFWYRQDPGLGLRLIYFSYDVKMKEKGDIPEGYSVSREKKERFSLILESASTNQTSMYLCASNSGASLGNTIYFGEGSWLTVV.

The sample holds one count of this clone. The chain combines TRBV30 with TRBJ1-2; D is unresolved. This CDR3 region has 13 residues. CDR1 is GTSNPN, CDR2 SVGIG, per germline (reference sequence). Trimming stripped 0 bases from V and 2 bases from J, with 7 bases between. This CDR3 reads CAWSVGLNYGYTF. In DNA, the CDR3 is TGTGCCTGGAGTGTTGGCCTGAACTATGGCTACACCTTC.

The chain joins TRBV25-1 to TRBJ2-3; D may be TRBD1 or TRBD2 (5 bases each). Trimming took 1 base from V and 0 from J, leaving 5 bases between them. Germline CDR1 is MGHDK and CDR2 is SYGVNS. The CDR3 has 14 residues. In nucleotides, the CDR3 is TGTGCCAGCAGTGAATGGGACAGCACAGATACGCAGTATTTT. This encodes CASSEWDSTDTQYF.

This chain connects TRBV7-6 to TRBJ1-1; possible D gene TRBD1, 5 bases. Germline CDR1 and CDR2: SGHVS and FNYEAQ. V dropped 4 bases and J dropped 5 bases, with 14 bases sitting between them. The CDR3 is made up of 14 amino acids. CDR3 DNA sequence: TGTGCCAGCAGCTATGCAGGGAAGGGGACTGAAGCTTTCTTT. Translation: CASSYAGKGTEAFF.

V usage is TRBV14 and J usage is TRBJ1-5; tentatively, D is TRBD1 (5 bases). V was cut by 3 bases and J by 0 bases, with 15 bases left in between. Germline V gives CDR1 SGHDN, CDR2 FVKESK. This CDR3 has 17 residues. CDR3 coding DNA: TGTGCCAGCAGCCATGGGGCCTTCACGAATAGCAATCAGCCCCAGCATTTT. The encoded protein is CASSHGAFTNSNQPQHF.

This chain links TRBV29-1 with TRBJ2-3; perhaps TRBD2 as D (7 bases). The V gene's germline CDR1 is SQVTM and CDR2 ANQGSEA. The V gene lost 3 bases and the J gene lost 3 bases, with 16 bases spanning the gap. There are 15 residues in the CDR3. The CDR3 DNA is TGCAGCGTTGAGGGGGCGGGAGTGGGAACAGATACGCAGTATTTT. Protein product: CSVEGAGVGTDTQYF.